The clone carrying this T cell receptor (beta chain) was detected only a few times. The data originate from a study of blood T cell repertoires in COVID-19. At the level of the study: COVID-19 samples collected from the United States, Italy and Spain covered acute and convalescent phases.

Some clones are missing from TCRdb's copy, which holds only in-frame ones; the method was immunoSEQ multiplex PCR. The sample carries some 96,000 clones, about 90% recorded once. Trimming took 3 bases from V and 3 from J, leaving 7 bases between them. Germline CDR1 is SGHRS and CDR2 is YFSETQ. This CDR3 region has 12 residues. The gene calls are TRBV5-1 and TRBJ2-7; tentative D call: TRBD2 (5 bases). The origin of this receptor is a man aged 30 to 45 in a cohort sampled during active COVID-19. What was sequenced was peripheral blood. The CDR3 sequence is CASSSAGYEQYF. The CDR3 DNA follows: TGCGCCAGCAGCTCGGCGGGCTACGAGCAGTACTTC. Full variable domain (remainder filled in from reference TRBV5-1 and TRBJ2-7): KAGVTQTPRYLIKTRGQQVTLSCSPISGHRSVSWYQQTPGQGLQFLFEYFSETQRNKGNFPGRFSGRQFSNSRSEMNVSTLELGDSALYLCASSSAGYEQYFGPGTRLTVT.